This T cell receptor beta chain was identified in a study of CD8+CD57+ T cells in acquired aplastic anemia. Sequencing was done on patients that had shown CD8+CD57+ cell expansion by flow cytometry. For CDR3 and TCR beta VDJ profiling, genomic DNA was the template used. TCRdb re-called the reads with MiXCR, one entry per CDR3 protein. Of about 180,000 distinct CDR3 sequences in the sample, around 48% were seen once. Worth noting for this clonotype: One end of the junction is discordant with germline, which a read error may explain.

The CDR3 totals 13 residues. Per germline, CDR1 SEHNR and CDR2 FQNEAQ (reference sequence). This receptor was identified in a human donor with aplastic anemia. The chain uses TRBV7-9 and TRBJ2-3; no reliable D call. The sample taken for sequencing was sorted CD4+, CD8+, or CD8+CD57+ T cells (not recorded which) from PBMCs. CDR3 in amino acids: CASSAQGTDTQYF. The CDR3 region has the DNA TGTGCTAGCAGCGCGCAAGGAACAGATACGCAGTATTTT.